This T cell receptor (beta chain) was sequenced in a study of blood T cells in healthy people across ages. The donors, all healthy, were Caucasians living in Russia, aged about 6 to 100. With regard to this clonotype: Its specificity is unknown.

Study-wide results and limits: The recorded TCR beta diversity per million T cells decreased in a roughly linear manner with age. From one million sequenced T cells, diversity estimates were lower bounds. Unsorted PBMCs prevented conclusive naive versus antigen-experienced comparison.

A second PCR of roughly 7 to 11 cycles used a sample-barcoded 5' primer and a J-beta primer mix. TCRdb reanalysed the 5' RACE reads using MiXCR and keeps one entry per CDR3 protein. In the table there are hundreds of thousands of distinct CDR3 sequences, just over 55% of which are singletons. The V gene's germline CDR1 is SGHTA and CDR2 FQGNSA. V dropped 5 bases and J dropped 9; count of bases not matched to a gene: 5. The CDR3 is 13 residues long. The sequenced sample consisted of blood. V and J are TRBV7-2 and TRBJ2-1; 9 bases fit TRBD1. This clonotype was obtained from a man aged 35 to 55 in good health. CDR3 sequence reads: CASSRDRVGEQFF. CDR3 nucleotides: TGTGCCAGCAGCCGGGACAGGGTTGGTGAGCAGTTCTTC.